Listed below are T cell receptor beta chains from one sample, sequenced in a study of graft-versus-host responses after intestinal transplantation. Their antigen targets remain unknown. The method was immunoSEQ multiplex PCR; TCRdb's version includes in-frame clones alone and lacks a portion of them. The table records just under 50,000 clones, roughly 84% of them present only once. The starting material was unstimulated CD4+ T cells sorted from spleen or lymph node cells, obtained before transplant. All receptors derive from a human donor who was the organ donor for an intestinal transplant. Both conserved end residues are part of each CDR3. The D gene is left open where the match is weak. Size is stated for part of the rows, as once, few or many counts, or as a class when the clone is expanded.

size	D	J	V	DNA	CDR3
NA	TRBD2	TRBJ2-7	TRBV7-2	TGTGCCAGCAGCCCAGAGGGCGGGAGCTCCTACGAGCAGTACTTC	CASSPEGGSSYEQYF
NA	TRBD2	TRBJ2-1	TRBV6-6	TGTGCCAGCAGTTACTCGACTAGCCGCAATGAGCAGTTCTTC	CASSYSTSRNEQFF
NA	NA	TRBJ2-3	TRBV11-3	TGTGCCAGCAGCCCCCACTCGGGAAATACGCAGTATTTT	CASSPHSGNTQYF
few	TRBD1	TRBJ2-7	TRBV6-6	TGTGCCAGCAGTTACGCGGACAGGGCCCACGAGCAGTACTTC	CASSYADRAHEQYF
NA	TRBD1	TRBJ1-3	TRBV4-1	TGCGCCAGCAGCCAACCTAGACAGGGATCTGGAAACACCATATATTTT	CASSQPRQGSGNTIYF
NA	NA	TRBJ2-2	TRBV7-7	TGTGCCAGCAGCTTAAAGTTGGAGGGGGAGCTGTTTTTT	CASSLKLEGELFF
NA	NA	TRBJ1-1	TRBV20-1	TGCAGTGCTAGAGGCCTCCGTGAAGCTTTCTTT	CSARGLREAFF
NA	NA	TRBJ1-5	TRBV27	TGTGCCAGCAGTTATAGCAGCAATCAGCCCCAGCATTTT	CASSYSSNQPQHF
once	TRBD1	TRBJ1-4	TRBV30	TGTGCCTGGAACAGGGGACAGGTGACTGAAAAACTGTTTTTT	CAWNRGQVTEKLFF
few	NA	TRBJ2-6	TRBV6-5	TGTGCCAGCTCGTGGGCTGGGGCCAACGTCCTGACTTTC	CASSWAGANVLTF
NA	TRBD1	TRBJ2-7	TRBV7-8	TGTGCCAGCAGCTTAGGCGACAGGGTCTCCTACGAGCAGTACTTC	CASSLGDRVSYEQYF
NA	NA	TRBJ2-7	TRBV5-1	TGCGCCAGCAGCTTGACCCCCCGAGGAAACGAGCAGTACTTC	CASSLTPRGNEQYF
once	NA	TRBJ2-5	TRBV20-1	TGCAGTGTGGCAGGGCAAGAGACCCAGTACTTC	CSVAGQETQYF
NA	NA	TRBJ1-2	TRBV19	TGTGCCAGTAGTATAAGAGGGCCCTTCTATGGCTACACCTTC	CASSIRGPFYGYTF
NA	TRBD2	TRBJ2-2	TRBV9	TGTGCCAGCAGCGGGACTAGCGTGTACACCGGGGAGCTGTTTTTT	CASSGTSVYTGELFF
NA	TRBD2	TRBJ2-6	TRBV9	TGTGCCAGCAGCGGGACTAGCTCTGGGGCCAACGTCCTGACTTTC	CASSGTSSGANVLTF
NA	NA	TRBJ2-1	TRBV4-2	TGTGCCAGCAGCCAAGGAAGGACCTACAATGAGCAGTTCTTC	CASSQGRTYNEQFF
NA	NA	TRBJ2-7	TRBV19	TGTGCCAGTAGTCGGGCGGGATACTCCTACGAGCAGTACTTC	CASSRAGYSYEQYF
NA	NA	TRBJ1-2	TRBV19	TGTGCCGGCCCACAGCTGTACTATGGCTACACCTTC	CAGPQLYYGYTF
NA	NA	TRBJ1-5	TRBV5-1	TGCGCCAGCAGGGAACAGGCCGACCAGCCCCAGCATTTT	CASREQADQPQHF
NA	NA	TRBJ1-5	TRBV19	TGTGCCAGTAGTATTCGGGGAAATAATCAGCCCCAGCATTTT	CASSIRGNNQPQHF
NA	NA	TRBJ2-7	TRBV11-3	TGTGCCAGCAGCAACTCCTACGAGCAGTACTTC	CASSNSYEQYF
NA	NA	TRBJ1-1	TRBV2	TGTGCCAGCAGATTTAGACAGGAGAACACTGAAGCTTTCTTT	CASRFRQENTEAFF
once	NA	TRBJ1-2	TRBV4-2	TGTGCCAGCAGCCAGAGGGAATCCTATGGCTACACCTTC	CASSQRESYGYTF
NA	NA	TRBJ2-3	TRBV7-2	TGTGCCAGCAGCCCCCGACAGGGGCGGGGGGCGCAGTATTTT	CASSPRQGRGAQYF
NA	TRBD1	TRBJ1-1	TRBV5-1	TGCGCCAGCAGCTTCTCCACAGGGGCGCGGAACACTGAAGCTTTCTTT	CASSFSTGARNTEAFF
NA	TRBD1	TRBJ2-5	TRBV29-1	TGCAGCGGGGACAGGGAAGAGACCCAGTACTTC	CSGDREETQYF
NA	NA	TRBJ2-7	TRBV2	TGTGCCAGCAGTGCCTCCGACCTCCGCTTCTCCTACGAGCAGTACTTC	CASSASDLRFSYEQYF
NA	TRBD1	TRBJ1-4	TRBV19	TGTGCCAGTAGTGTGTGGGGACAGGGGGATGAAAAACTGTTTTTT	CASSVWGQGDEKLFF
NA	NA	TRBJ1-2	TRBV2	TGTGCCAGCAACCTAGGAGGTGGCTACACCTTC	CASNLGGGYTF
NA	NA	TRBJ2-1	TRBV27	TGTGCCAGCAGTCGAAGGGAGGGGGTAGGCAATGAGCAGTTCTTC	CASSRREGVGNEQFF
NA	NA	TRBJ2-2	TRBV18	TGTGCCAGCTCAGGACTCCCGTCCGGGACAACCGGGGAGCTGTTTTTT	CASSGLPSGTTGELFF
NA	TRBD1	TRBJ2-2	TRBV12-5	TGTGCTAGTGGTTTGGGCCAGGGGGAAGGGGGCACCGGGGAGCTGTTTTTT	CASGLGQGEGGTGELFF
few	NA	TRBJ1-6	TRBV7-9	TGTGCCAGCAGCTCCGGGGGATATAATTCACCCCTCCACTTT	CASSSGGYNSPLHF
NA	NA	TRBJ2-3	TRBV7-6	TGTGCCAGCAGCCGGGACCCCCGCACAGATACGCAGTATTTT	CASSRDPRTDTQYF
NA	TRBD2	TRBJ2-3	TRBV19	TGTGCCAGTAGTGTAACTAGCGGGAGAAATACGCAGTATTTT	CASSVTSGRNTQYF
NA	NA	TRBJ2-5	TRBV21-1	TGTGCCAGCAGCAATTGCCTAGCTGGTGAGCAGTACTTC	CASSNCLAGEQYF
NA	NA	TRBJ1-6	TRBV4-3	TGCGCCAGCAGCCAAGAAAAGATGAATAATTCACCCCTCCACTTT	CASSQEKMNNSPLHF
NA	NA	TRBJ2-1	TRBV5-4	TGTGCCAGCGGGGGCCTTCCGGGGACGCAGTGGAGTGAGCAGTTCTTC	CASGGLPGTQWSEQFF
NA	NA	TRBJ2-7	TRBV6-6	TGTGCCAGCAGTTCCTTACAGGGAGTAAGTAGCGAGCAGTACTTC	CASSSLQGVSSEQYF
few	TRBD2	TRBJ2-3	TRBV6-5	TGTGCCAGCAGAGCTAGCGGGGGGGCCTCAGATACGCAGTATTTT	CASRASGGASDTQYF
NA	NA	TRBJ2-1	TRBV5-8	TGTGCCAGCAGCTTGAATGCGGGCCTCCCCTCCTACAATGAGCAGTTCTTC	CASSLNAGLPSYNEQFF
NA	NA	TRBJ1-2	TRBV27	TGTGCCAGCAGTTTATTTTCTGCCGCAAATGGGTTCTATGGCTACACCTTC	CASSLFSAANGFYGYTF
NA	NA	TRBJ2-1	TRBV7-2	TGTGCCAGCAGCTTAGCGGGGGGGCGAAATGAGCAGTTCTTC	CASSLAGGRNEQFF
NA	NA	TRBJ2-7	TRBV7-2	TGTGCCAGCGGGAGGGGGCGTACCTACGAGCAGTACTTC	CASGRGRTYEQYF
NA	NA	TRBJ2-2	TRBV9	TGTGCCAGCAGCGTAGATGTGGCGGGGAACACCGGGGAGCTGTTTTTT	CASSVDVAGNTGELFF
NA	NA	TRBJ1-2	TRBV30	TGTGCCTGGAGGCTGGCGGGATTGGATGGCTACACCTTC	CAWRLAGLDGYTF
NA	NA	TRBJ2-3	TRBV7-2	TGTGCCAGCAGCCCAACAGGGGAGGCTCCCACAGATACGCAGTATTTT	CASSPTGEAPTDTQYF
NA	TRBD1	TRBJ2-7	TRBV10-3	TGTGCCACCGCTCCGGGACAGATCTACGAGCAGTACTTC	CATAPGQIYEQYF
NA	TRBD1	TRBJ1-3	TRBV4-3	TGCGCCAGCAGCCGAGACAGGGGGAACACCATATATTTT	CASSRDRGNTIYF
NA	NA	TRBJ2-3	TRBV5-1	TGCGCCAGCAGCTTATTGGGAATACTAGTTCCCACAGATACGCAGTATTTT	CASSLLGILVPTDTQYF
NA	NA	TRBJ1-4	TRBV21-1	TGTGCCAGCGCCCAGACTGACAGGGAGTACCGTTATGAAAAACTGTTTTTT	CASAQTDREYRYEKLFF
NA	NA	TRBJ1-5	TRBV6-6	TGTGCCAGCAGTTACCCAAGTGGGGGGGGGCAGCCCCAGCATTTT	CASSYPSGGGQPQHF
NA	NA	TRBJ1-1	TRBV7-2	TGTGCCAGCAGCTTGGGGACGGCGAACACTGAAGCTTTCTTT	CASSLGTANTEAFF